A selection of T cell receptor beta chains follows, all from one sample in a study of CD8 T cells in Susac syndrome. In TCRdb, the immunoSEQ multiplex PCR reads were re-called with MiXCR into one record per CDR3 protein. The sample records 300,000 to 350,000 distinct CDR3 sequences, approximately 90% being singletons. The sample was CD4+ T cells from PBMCs. Source of these receptors: a human donor with multiple sclerosis. CDR3s include the opening cysteine and the closing phenylalanine or tryptophan. The order of the fields is clone size, D gene, J gene, V gene, CDR3 DNA, CDR3 protein. D genes are given only for firm matches. Only part of the rows carry a size: once, few, many, or a class if the clone is expanded.

.,TRBD1,TRBJ2-5,TRBV19,TGTGCCAGTAGTCCTGACAGGGGATCGGGAGAGACCCAGTACTTC,CASSPDRGSGETQYF
.,.,TRBJ2-1,TRBV7-9,TGTGCCAGCACCCAGGGCCGTTCCTACAATGAGCAGTTCTTC,CASTQGRSYNEQFF
.,.,TRBJ2-5,TRBV6-2/TRBV6-3,TGTGCCAGCCAGCAAGGACAGAGCCAAGAGACCCAGTACTTC,CASQQGQSQETQYF
.,.,TRBJ1-1,TRBV6-5,TGTGCCAGCAGTTACTCGATGCTGGGGGTGACTGAAGCTTTCTTT,CASSYSMLGVTEAFF
.,.,TRBJ2-1,TRBV12-3/TRBV12-4,TGTGCCAGCAGAATGACCGGGACTTCTTACAATGAGCAGTTCTTC,CASRMTGTSYNEQFF
few,TRBD2,TRBJ2-7,TRBV5-1,TGCGCCAGCAGCTTGCCAAGGGGAGGGGACGAGCAGTACTTC,CASSLPRGGDEQYF
.,TRBD1,TRBJ1-1,TRBV29-1,TGCAGCGGTGCCCTCAGGGGGGACACTGAAGCTTTCTTT,CSGALRGDTEAFF
.,TRBD1,TRBJ1-1,TRBV3-1,TGTGCCAGCAGCCCGCGGACAGGGACTGACACTGAAGCTTTCTTT,CASSPRTGTDTEAFF
.,.,TRBJ2-1,TRBV6-1,TGTGCCAGCAGCCGCAGCCCTCCTAGCGACCCCTACAATGAGCAGTTCTTC,CASSRSPPSDPYNEQFF
.,TRBD2,TRBJ2-5,TRBV29-1,TGCCGCGTGGTGACTAGCGGGACTGAGACCCAGTACTTC,CRVVTSGTETQYF
.,.,TRBJ1-1,TRBV30,TGTGCCTGGAAGTGGGGGCGGGACACTGAAGCTTTCTTT,CAWKWGRDTEAFF
.,TRBD1,TRBJ2-1,TRBV6-5,TGTGCCAGCAGTAAGGACAGGGGCCACGGGGGTGAGCAGTTCTTC,CASSKDRGHGGEQFF
.,TRBD1,TRBJ2-2,TRBV10-3,TGTGCCATCAGAAGCCAGGGGGACACCGGGGAGCTGTTTTTT,CAIRSQGDTGELFF
.,.,TRBJ2-2,TRBV19,TGTGCCAGTAGTCCTCAGGCGCTGAACACCGGGGAGCTGTTTTTT,CASSPQALNTGELFF
.,.,TRBJ1-2,TRBV7-8,TGTGCCAGCAGCTTAGGGCACTATGGCTACACCTTC,CASSLGHYGYTF
.,.,TRBJ1-5,TRBV27,TGTGCCAGCTCACTCTCGGGGGACCAGCCCCAGCATTTT,CASSLSGDQPQHF
once,.,TRBJ2-7,TRBV7-9,TGTGCCAGCAGCTTAGTCTTAGGGTTTCCCTACGAGCAGTACTTC,CASSLVLGFPYEQYF
.,TRBD2,TRBJ2-7,TRBV2,TGTGCCAGCAGTGAAGCGGGGGAGCGGGAGGGCACCCGGGGGCCCTACGAGCAGTACTTC,CASSEAGEREGTRGPYEQYF
.,.,TRBJ2-7,TRBV29-1,TGCAGCGTTGAAGATTTCGGCTACGAGCAGTACTTC,CSVEDFGYEQYF
.,TRBD2,TRBJ2-5,TRBV20-1,TGCAGTGCCCACAGACTAGCGGGAGGTCGTGAAGAGACCCAGTACTTC,CSAHRLAGGREETQYF
.,TRBD2,TRBJ2-2,TRBV6-2/TRBV6-3,TGTGCCAGCATCATCCCCGGACTAGCGGGGCCGAACACCGGGGAGCTGTTTTTT,CASIIPGLAGPNTGELFF
.,.,TRBJ1-4,TRBV4-1,TGCGCCAGCAGCCATGGAGTACCTGCAACTAATGAAAAACTGTTTTTT,CASSHGVPATNEKLFF